The source of this T cell receptor beta chain is a study of blood T cell repertoires in COVID-19. Across the study: Italy, Spain and the United States were the sources of the convalescent and acute COVID-19 samples. PBMCs, B-cell-depleted T cells, or T cells provided the cDNA or gDNA that made up the material.

The CDR3 sequence is 17 residues long. Germline V gene sequence: CDR1 KGHSH, CDR2 LQKENI. V gave up 3 bases and J gave up 0 bases; unmatched junction bases: 4. Per the study methods: Reference gene primer amplification gave nucleated cell count estimates. Clones were read by immunoSEQ multiplex PCR, and TCRdb kept only the in-frame ones, dropping some. V, J and clone size derive from that table, while D and trimming were established from the DNA sequence. This table holds tens of thousands of clones, 85% to 90% found once. The sequenced sample consisted of peripheral blood. The clonotype comes from a man aged 50-60 years with active COVID-19. The genes are TRBV18 and TRBJ2-2; 10 bases are a match to TRBD1. CDR3 bases: TGTGCCAGCTCACCCGCGACAGGGGGCGCGAACACCGGGGAGCTGTTTTTT. It is translated as CASSPATGGANTGELFF.